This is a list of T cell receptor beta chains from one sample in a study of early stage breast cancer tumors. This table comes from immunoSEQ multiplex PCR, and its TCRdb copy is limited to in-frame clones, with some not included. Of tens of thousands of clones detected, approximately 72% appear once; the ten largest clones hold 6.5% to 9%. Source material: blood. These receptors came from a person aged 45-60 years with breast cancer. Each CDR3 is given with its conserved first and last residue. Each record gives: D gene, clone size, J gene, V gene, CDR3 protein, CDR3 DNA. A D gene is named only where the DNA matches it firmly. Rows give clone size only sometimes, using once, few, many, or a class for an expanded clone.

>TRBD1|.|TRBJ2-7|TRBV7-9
CASSADPGQSFEQYF
TGTGCCAGCAGCGCCGATCCGGGACAGTCCTTTGAACAGTACTTC
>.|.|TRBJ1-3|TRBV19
CASSIRGRSSGNTIYF
TGTGCCAGTAGTATTAGGGGCAGGAGCTCTGGAAACACCATATATTTT
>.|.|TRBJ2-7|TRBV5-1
CASSFGGQIWDEQYF
TGCGCCAGCAGCTTCGGGGGGCAGATCTGGGACGAGCAGTACTTC
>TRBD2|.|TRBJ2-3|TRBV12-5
CASGLLTTSGYSTDTQYF
TGTGCTAGTGGTTTGCTTACGACTAGCGGGTATAGCACAGATACGCAGTATTTT
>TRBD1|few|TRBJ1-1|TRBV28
CASSYDRGSPEAFF
TGTGCCAGCAGTTACGACAGGGGCTCCCCTGAAGCTTTCTTT
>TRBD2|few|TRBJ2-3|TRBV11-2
CASSLGTSGNTQYF
TGTGCCAGCAGCTTAGGGACTAGCGGGAATACGCAGTATTTT
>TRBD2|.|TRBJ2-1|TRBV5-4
CASSRGTSGREGYNEQFF
TGTGCCAGCAGCCGCGGGACTAGCGGGAGGGAGGGTTACAATGAGCAGTTCTTC
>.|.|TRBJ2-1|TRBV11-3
CASSEGEREQFF
TGTGCCAGCAGTGAGGGCGAGCGTGAGCAGTTCTTC
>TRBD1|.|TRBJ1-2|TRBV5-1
CASSYQGGQEVYGYTF
TGCGCCAGCAGCTACCAAGGGGGCCAAGAGGTCTATGGCTACACCTTC
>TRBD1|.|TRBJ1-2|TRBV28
CASRPSAGGRGGYTF
TGTGCCAGCAGACCCTCGGCAGGGGGTCGGGGTGGCTACACCTTC
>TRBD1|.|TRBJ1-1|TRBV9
CASSVGDQGAMNTEAFF
TGTGCCAGCAGCGTAGGCGATCAGGGGGCTATGAACACTGAAGCTTTCTTT
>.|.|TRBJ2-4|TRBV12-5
CASGTGQTGENIQYF
TGTGCTAGTGGGACCGGACAGACCGGGGAAAACATTCAGTACTTC
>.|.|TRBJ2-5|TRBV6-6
CASSLGSYQETQYF
TGTGCCAGCAGCCTGGGTAGCTACCAAGAGACCCAGTACTTC
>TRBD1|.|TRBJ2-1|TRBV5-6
CASSPDRVSRGNEQFF
TGTGCCAGCAGCCCCGACAGGGTCAGTAGGGGCAATGAGCAGTTCTTC
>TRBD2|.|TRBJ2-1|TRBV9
CASSVDIAGGNEQFF
TGTGCCAGCAGCGTAGACATAGCGGGGGGCAATGAGCAGTTCTTC
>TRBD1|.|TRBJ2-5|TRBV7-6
CASSLGTEETQYF
TGTGCCAGCAGCCTGGGGACAGAAGAGACCCAGTACTTC
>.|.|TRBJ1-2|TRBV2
CASSPTPPPVGVGYTF
TGTGCCAGCAGTCCTACCCCCCCGCCCGTAGGGGTCGGCTACACCTTC
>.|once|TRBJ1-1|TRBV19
CASSIVRPSDGEAFF
TGTGCCAGTAGTATAGTCCGCCCCTCCGATGGCGAAGCTTTCTTT
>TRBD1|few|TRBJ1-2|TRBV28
CASSLGTGGGIGGYTF
TGTGCCAGCAGTTTAGGGACAGGGGGCGGTATCGGTGGCTACACCTTC
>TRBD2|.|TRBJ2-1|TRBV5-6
CASSLRLAGGNEQFF
TGTGCCAGCAGCTTACGACTAGCGGGGGGGAATGAGCAGTTCTTC
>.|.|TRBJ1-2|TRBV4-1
CASSPQTGLTLGYTF
TGCGCCAGCAGCCCTCAGACAGGCCTGACTCTTGGCTACACCTTC
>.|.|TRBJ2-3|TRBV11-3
CASSRRQAAKENTQYF
TGTGCCAGCAGCCGTCGTCAGGCCGCAAAAGAAAATACGCAGTATTTT
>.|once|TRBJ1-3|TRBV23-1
CASSHSGITIYF
TGCGCCAGCAGTCACTCCGGGATCACCATATATTTT
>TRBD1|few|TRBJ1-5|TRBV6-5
CASSPDRDDQPQHF
TGTGCCAGCAGTCCGGACAGGGATGATCAGCCCCAGCATTTT
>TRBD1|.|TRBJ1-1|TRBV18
CASSPGQGFSEAFF
TGTGCCAGCTCACCGGGACAGGGTTTTTCTGAAGCTTTCTTT
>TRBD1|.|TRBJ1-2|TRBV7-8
CASSPLLGQVNYGYTF
TGTGCCAGCAGCCCTCTTTTAGGACAGGTTAACTATGGCTACACCTTC
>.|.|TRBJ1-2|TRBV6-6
CASSYNGYTF
TGTGCCAGCAGTTATAATGGCTACACCTTC
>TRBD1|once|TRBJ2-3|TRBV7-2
CASSLTGGTDTQYF
TGTGCCAGCAGCTTGACAGGGGGCACAGATACGCAGTATTTT
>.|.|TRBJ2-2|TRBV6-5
CASSYSDGGAGELFF
TGTGCCAGCAGTTATTCGGACGGAGGGGCCGGGGAGCTGTTTTTT
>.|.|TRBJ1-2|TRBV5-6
CASSWGGKPTGGYTF
TGTGCCAGCAGCTGGGGGGGGAAACCCACGGGTGGCTACACCTTC
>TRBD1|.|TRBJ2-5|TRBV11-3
CASSPTGEQETQYF
TGTGCCAGCAGTCCTACAGGGGAACAAGAGACCCAGTACTTC
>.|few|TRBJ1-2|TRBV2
CASETNYGYTF
TGTGCCAGTGAGACAAACTATGGCTACACCTTC
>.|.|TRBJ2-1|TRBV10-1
CASSESRGVYNEQFF
TGCGCCAGCAGTGAGTCTCGCGGGGTCTACAATGAGCAGTTCTTC
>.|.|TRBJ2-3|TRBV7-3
CASSLSGENTDTQYF
TGTGCCAGCAGCTTAAGCGGAGAGAACACAGATACGCAGTATTTT
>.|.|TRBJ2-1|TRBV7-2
CASSLVTGSYNEQFF
TGTGCCAGCAGCTTAGTGACTGGATCCTACAATGAGCAGTTCTTC
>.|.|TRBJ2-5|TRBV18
CASSPHREETQYF
TGTGCCAGCTCACCACACAGGGAAGAGACCCAGTACTTC
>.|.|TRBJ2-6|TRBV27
CASSERVAGANVLTF
TGTGCCAGCAGCGAACGGGTTGCTGGGGCCAACGTCCTGACTTTC
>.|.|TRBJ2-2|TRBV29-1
CSVEDKQGSNTGELFF
TGCAGCGTTGAAGATAAGCAGGGGTCGAACACCGGGGAGCTGTTTTTT
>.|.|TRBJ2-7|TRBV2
CASSPRQESYEQYF
TGTGCCAGCAGTCCCCGACAGGAATCCTACGAGCAGTACTTC
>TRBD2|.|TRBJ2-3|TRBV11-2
CASGTSGGASDTQYF
TGTGCCAGCGGGACTAGCGGGGGGGCATCAGATACGCAGTATTTT
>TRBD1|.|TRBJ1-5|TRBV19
CASSIRTGGPNQPQHF
TGTGCCAGTAGTATCCGGACAGGGGGCCCCAATCAGCCCCAGCATTTT
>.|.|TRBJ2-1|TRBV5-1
CASSLDLGGKNEQFF
TGCGCCAGCAGCTTGGATCTCGGCGGGAAGAATGAGCAGTTCTTC
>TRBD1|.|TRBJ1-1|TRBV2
CASSPGQGFRESTEAFF
TGTGCCAGCAGTCCGGGACAGGGTTTTAGGGAGAGTACTGAAGCTTTCTTT
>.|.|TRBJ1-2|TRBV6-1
CASILGRGYGYTF
TGTGCCAGCATATTGGGCAGGGGCTATGGCTACACCTTC
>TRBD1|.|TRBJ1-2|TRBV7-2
CASSLIEGADYTF
TGTGCCAGCAGCTTAATAGAGGGGGCGGACTACACCTTC
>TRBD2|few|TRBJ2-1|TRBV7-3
CASSPKALGTSGYNEQFF
TGTGCCAGCAGCCCGAAAGCCCTCGGGACTAGCGGCTACAATGAGCAGTTCTTC
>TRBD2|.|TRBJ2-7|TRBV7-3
CASSLSLAGGSHEQYF
TGTGCCAGCAGCTTATCGCTAGCGGGAGGGTCCCACGAGCAGTACTTC
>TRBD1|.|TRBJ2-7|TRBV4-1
CASSQDPGTGANEQYF
TGCGCCAGCAGCCAAGATCCCGGGACAGGGGCTAACGAGCAGTACTTC
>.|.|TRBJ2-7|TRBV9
CASSEGTETYEQYF
TGTGCCAGCAGCGAGGGGACTGAGACCTACGAGCAGTACTTC
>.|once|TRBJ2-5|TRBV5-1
CASSLDRSQETQYF
TGCGCCAGCAGCCTAGACAGGTCCCAAGAGACCCAGTACTTC
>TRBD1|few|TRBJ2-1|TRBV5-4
CASSGGTGKSYNEQFF
TGTGCCAGCAGCGGCGGGACAGGGAAGTCCTACAATGAGCAGTTCTTC
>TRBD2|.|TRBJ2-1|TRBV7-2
CASSSSTSGTYNEQFF
TGTGCCAGCAGCTCGTCTACTAGCGGGACCTACAATGAGCAGTTCTTC
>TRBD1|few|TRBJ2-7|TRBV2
CASSEEQGPLYEQYF
TGTGCCAGCAGTGAAGAACAGGGGCCGCTCTACGAGCAGTACTTC